This T cell receptor beta chain was obtained from a study of CXCR3-negative and CXCR3-positive naive CD8 T cells (dated by TCRdb to between 2019 and 2020). Describing the broader study: About 135 million TRB reads were obtained in total, roughly 1.5 +/- 0.3 million reads per library. Data from 11 donors, pooled across two independent experiments, went into the diversity and physicochemical repertoire analyses. Naive subsets from a handful of donors and memory cells from 3 donors were included in the TRBV-TRBJ cluster analysis.

Overall results and qualifications from the work: Comparably high repertoire diversity was found in both naive subsets, whereas much lower repertoire diversity was found in memory CD8+ T cells. Because CXCR3 expression was partially decreased after cryopreservation, freshly isolated PBMCs were used for most assays. Naive CXCR3-negative and CXCR3-positive cells from the same donor showed similar TRBV-TRBJ usage, whereas memory cells showed distinct patterns. Compared with CXCR3-negative naive cells, CXCR3-positive naive cells had TRB CDR3s with higher hydrophobicity (lower Kidera factor 4), lower energy, and higher strength and volume indices. Because surface CD5, which is linked to self-reactivity in mice, was comparable between the naive subsets, TCR interaction strength was also inferred from the physicochemical properties of TRB CDR3s.

Each CD8+ T cell subset was flow-sorted in triplicate, and 300,000 or so cells per subset were placed directly into RLT lysis buffer. To exclude memory contaminants, naive CD8+ T cells were stringently defined as CD45RO-CCR7+CD27+CD95-. Standard density gradient centrifugation was used to isolate peripheral blood mononuclear cells from buffy coats. A FACSAria III was used to flow-sort naive CXCR3-negative and CXCR3-positive CD8+ T cells. Total RNA was extracted from sorted cells with an RNeasy Mini Kit. The germline V gene sets CDR1 to SGHDN and CDR2 to FVKESK. The CDR3 contains 15 residues, cysteine and phenylalanine counted. No DNA appears here. This clonotype comes out as medium-sized (0.01 to 0.1%) from its frequency, since no count is listed. There is no known antigen for this receptor. The sample was run on a NextSeq 550. The Human TCR Profiling Kit (MiLaboratory) was used to make UMI-labeled 5' RACE TRB cDNA libraries. The full amount of extracted RNA was used for cDNA synthesis, and the full amount of resulting cDNA was used for PCR amplification. Libraries were prepared in parallel using an identical number of PCR cycles. For the original study's pipeline: MIGEC and MiXCR extracted about 53,000 +/- 10,000 unique UMI-labeled TRB cDNA molecules per library, requiring at least two reads per UMI. An average of 40,000 +/- 10,000 functional in-frame TRB CDR3 nucleotide clonotypes without stop codons was found per library. Diversity metrics, including normalized Shannon-Wiener and Chao1, were computed in VDJtools after downsampling to 5000 UMI-labeled TRB molecules per sample. Clonotype-size-weighted physicochemical properties of the central five CDR3 residues (interaction energy, strength, volume and Kidera factor 4) were computed in VDJtools. TCRdb reprocessed the reads into one record per CDR3 protein sequence, lacking DNA. TCRdb, not the authors, supplied the V and J calls. This sample's table has entries for approximately 8,100 distinct CDR3 sequences. The ten largest clones represent 2.4% of the sample.

The chain is assembled from TRBV14 and TRBJ2-1; TCRdb's assignment of TRBD1 cannot be checked, as there is no DNA. The receptor was isolated from a human donor in good health. Some clones in this sample may be carry-over from other donors' samples. The specimen was naive CXCR3- CD8+ T cells from blood. The cell subset or site tag for this specimen amounts to: CD45RO-CCR7+CD27+CD95- naive CD8+ T cells lacking CXCR3 (TNR3-). CDR3 loop: CASSLSRTGLVEQFF. The CDR3, completed at both ends by the reference TRBV14 and TRBJ2-1 genes, gives the full variable domain EAGVTQFPSHSVIEKGQTVTLRCDPISGHDNLYWYRRVMGKEIKFLLHFVKESKQDESGMPNNRFLAERTGGTYSTLKVQPAELEDSGVYFCASSLSRTGLVEQFFGPGTRLTVL.